Listed below are T cell receptor beta chains from one sample, sequenced in a study of blood T cell repertoires in COVID-19. Repertoires were generated with immunoSEQ multiplex PCR, while TCRdb's copy carries only in-frame clones and drops some. The data hold more than 250,000 clones, with approximately 88% observed a single time. Sequencing input: peripheral blood. The source is a woman aged 25 to 39 with COVID-19, enrolled during active disease. CDR3s include the opening cysteine and the closing phenylalanine or tryptophan. The D gene is left open where the match is weak. Some rows mark clone size as missing; the rest say once, few, many or name a class of expanded clone.

D gene: TRBD2; J gene: TRBJ2-1; V gene: TRBV11-2; clone size: -; CDR3 protein: CASSKMGGGFNEQFF; CDR3 DNA: TGTGCCAGCAGCAAAATGGGCGGGGGGTTCAATGAGCAGTTCTTC
D gene: -; J gene: TRBJ2-7; V gene: TRBV7-3; clone size: -; CDR3 protein: CASSFVPAGEQYF; CDR3 DNA: TGTGCCAGCAGCTTTGTACCGGCGGGCGAGCAGTACTTC
D gene: -; J gene: TRBJ2-1; V gene: TRBV2; clone size: once; CDR3 protein: CASSDDGGLDEQFF; CDR3 DNA: TGTGCCAGCAGTGACGACGGGGGGCTCGATGAGCAGTTCTTC
D gene: -; J gene: TRBJ1-4; V gene: TRBV4-1; clone size: -; CDR3 protein: CASSQEENRDEKLFF; CDR3 DNA: TGCGCCAGCAGCCAAGAGGAAAACAGGGATGAAAAACTGTTTTTT
D gene: -; J gene: TRBJ1-1; V gene: TRBV29-1; clone size: -; CDR3 protein: CSVERGKTEAFF; CDR3 DNA: TGCAGCGTTGAAAGGGGGAAGACTGAAGCTTTCTTT
D gene: TRBD1; J gene: TRBJ1-6; V gene: TRBV19; clone size: -; CDR3 protein: CASTTGVYSPLHF; CDR3 DNA: TGTGCCAGTACGACAGGGGTTTATTCACCCCTCCACTTT
D gene: -; J gene: TRBJ1-4; V gene: TRBV4-1; clone size: -; CDR3 protein: CASSQEIQPYVKLFF; CDR3 DNA: TGCGCCAGCAGCCAAGAGATACAGCCGTATGTGAAACTGTTTTTT
D gene: -; J gene: TRBJ1-3; V gene: TRBV2; clone size: -; CDR3 protein: CASSESLTVSGNTIYF; CDR3 DNA: TGTGCCAGCAGTGAATCCTTAACGGTTTCTGGAAACACCATATATTTT
D gene: TRBD1; J gene: TRBJ1-1; V gene: TRBV6-5; clone size: -; CDR3 protein: CASSSAGTGGFAFF; CDR3 DNA: TGTGCCAGCAGCAGTGCCGGGACAGGGGGGTTTGCTTTCTTT
D gene: TRBD1; J gene: TRBJ1-5; V gene: TRBV19; clone size: -; CDR3 protein: CASSINPGGVEPQHF; CDR3 DNA: TGTGCCAGTAGTATCAATCCAGGGGGCGTTGAGCCCCAGCATTTT
D gene: -; J gene: TRBJ2-5; V gene: TRBV14; clone size: -; CDR3 protein: CASSQAVETQYF; CDR3 DNA: TGTGCCAGCAGCCAAGCTGTCGAGACCCAGTACTTC
D gene: -; J gene: TRBJ1-1; V gene: TRBV3-1/TRBV3-2; clone size: once; CDR3 protein: CASSQGGTEAFF; CDR3 DNA: TGTGCCAGCAGCCAAGGAGGTACTGAAGCTTTCTTT
D gene: -; J gene: TRBJ2-7; V gene: TRBV10-3; clone size: once; CDR3 protein: CAISVDSGEQYF; CDR3 DNA: TGTGCCATCAGTGTTGACAGCGGGGAGCAGTACTTC
D gene: TRBD2; J gene: TRBJ2-2; V gene: TRBV7-6; clone size: -; CDR3 protein: CASIPGGLAGGLNTGELFF; CDR3 DNA: TGTGCCAGCATCCCCGGGGGACTAGCGGGGGGGCTGAACACCGGGGAGCTGTTTTTT
D gene: -; J gene: TRBJ1-4; V gene: TRBV7-9; clone size: once; CDR3 protein: CASSAWRPNNEKLFF; CDR3 DNA: TGTGCCAGCAGCGCCTGGAGACCTAATAATGAAAAACTGTTTTTT
D gene: TRBD2; J gene: TRBJ2-7; V gene: TRBV2; clone size: -; CDR3 protein: CASSEGTSGVYEQYF; CDR3 DNA: TGTGCCAGCAGTGAAGGGACTAGCGGGGTCTACGAGCAGTACTTC
D gene: -; J gene: TRBJ1-3; V gene: TRBV3-1/TRBV3-2; clone size: -; CDR3 protein: CASSFDTKTGNTIYF; CDR3 DNA: TGTGCCAGCAGCTTTGACACGAAAACTGGAAACACCATATATTTT
D gene: TRBD1; J gene: TRBJ1-1; V gene: TRBV10-2; clone size: -; CDR3 protein: CASHRGLNTEAFF; CDR3 DNA: TGCGCCAGCCACAGGGGGCTGAACACTGAAGCTTTCTTT
D gene: TRBD1; J gene: TRBJ2-1; V gene: TRBV15; clone size: -; CDR3 protein: CATSRGSPWTGVNEQFF; CDR3 DNA: TGTGCCACCAGCAGAGGGTCCCCCTGGACAGGAGTCAATGAGCAGTTCTTC
D gene: TRBD1; J gene: TRBJ1-1; V gene: TRBV3-1/TRBV3-2; clone size: -; CDR3 protein: CAIFVGKGAFGAFF; CDR3 DNA: TGTGCCATCTTCGTAGGGAAGGGGGCCTTTGGAGCTTTCTTT
D gene: -; J gene: TRBJ1-4; V gene: TRBV7-2; clone size: -; CDR3 protein: CASSFSGRPNEKLFF; CDR3 DNA: TGTGCCAGCAGCTTCTCAGGGCGGCCTAATGAAAAACTGTTTTTT
D gene: TRBD1; J gene: TRBJ1-2; V gene: TRBV7-9; clone size: -; CDR3 protein: CAVSLQGYYGYTF; CDR3 DNA: TGTGCCGTCAGTTTACAGGGGTACTATGGCTACACCTTC
D gene: -; J gene: TRBJ2-3; V gene: TRBV5-5; clone size: -; CDR3 protein: CASSDPSGGRADTQYF; CDR3 DNA: TGTGCCAGCAGCGACCCTTCCGGGGGGCGTGCAGATACGCAGTATTTT
D gene: -; J gene: TRBJ1-4; V gene: TRBV4-1; clone size: once; CDR3 protein: CASSQGATTNEKLFF; CDR3 DNA: TGCGCCAGCAGCCAAGGGGCCACAACTAATGAAAAACTGTTTTTT
D gene: TRBD1; J gene: TRBJ2-3; V gene: TRBV12-5; clone size: -; CDR3 protein: CASGFNTDRDTDTQYF; CDR3 DNA: TGTGCTAGTGGTTTTAACACGGACAGGGATACAGATACGCAGTATTTT
D gene: -; J gene: TRBJ1-2; V gene: TRBV28; clone size: -; CDR3 protein: CASTIQGFGYTF; CDR3 DNA: TGTGCCAGCACCATCCAGGGTTTTGGCTACACCTTC
D gene: -; J gene: TRBJ2-5; V gene: TRBV5-1; clone size: -; CDR3 protein: CASSSSPQETQYF; CDR3 DNA: TGCGCCAGCAGCTCCTCCCCCCAAGAGACCCAGTACTTC
D gene: -; J gene: TRBJ2-2; V gene: TRBV5-6; clone size: -; CDR3 protein: CASSLTLAGELFF; CDR3 DNA: TGTGCCAGCAGCTTGACTCTGGCCGGGGAGCTGTTTTTT
D gene: TRBD2; J gene: TRBJ2-3; V gene: TRBV9; clone size: -; CDR3 protein: CASSPGGLRDTQYF; CDR3 DNA: TGTGCCAGCAGCCCGGGAGGTTTACGGGATACGCAGTATTTT
D gene: TRBD1; J gene: TRBJ1-1; V gene: TRBV10-3; clone size: -; CDR3 protein: CAASPRTGGADFF; CDR3 DNA: TGTGCCGCCTCCCCGCGGACAGGGGGCGCGGATTTCTTT
D gene: TRBD1; J gene: TRBJ1-5; V gene: TRBV5-1; clone size: -; CDR3 protein: CASSQTGGSNQPQHF; CDR3 DNA: TGCGCCAGCAGCCAGACAGGGGGTAGCAATCAGCCCCAGCATTTT
D gene: TRBD2; J gene: TRBJ2-7; V gene: TRBV2; clone size: -; CDR3 protein: CASSGRTSGDSYEQYF; CDR3 DNA: TGTGCCAGCAGTGGTAGGACTAGCGGGGACTCCTACGAGCAGTACTTC
D gene: -; J gene: TRBJ1-1; V gene: TRBV5-4; clone size: -; CDR3 protein: CASSFPSPRGEAFF; CDR3 DNA: TGTGCCAGCAGCTTCCCCTCACCGAGGGGGGAAGCTTTCTTT
D gene: -; J gene: TRBJ2-1; V gene: TRBV11-2; clone size: -; CDR3 protein: CASSLGGLPNEQFF; CDR3 DNA: TGTGCCAGCAGCTTAGGGGGGCTTCCCAATGAGCAGTTCTTC
D gene: -; J gene: TRBJ2-1; V gene: TRBV5-1; clone size: -; CDR3 protein: CASSRTENYNEQFF; CDR3 DNA: TGCGCCAGCAGCCGGACAGAGAACTACAATGAGCAGTTCTTC
D gene: -; J gene: TRBJ1-2; V gene: TRBV6-5; clone size: -; CDR3 protein: CASESAGFNYGYTF; CDR3 DNA: TGTGCCAGCGAGTCCGCGGGATTTAACTATGGCTACACCTTC
D gene: -; J gene: TRBJ2-1; V gene: TRBV5-1; clone size: -; CDR3 protein: CASSLGRSSYNEQFF; CDR3 DNA: TGCGCCAGCAGCTTGGGTCGGAGCTCCTACAATGAGCAGTTCTTC
D gene: TRBD1; J gene: TRBJ1-2; V gene: TRBV7-9; clone size: -; CDR3 protein: CASSYPRTGNYGYTF; CDR3 DNA: TGTGCCAGCAGCTACCCTCGGACAGGGAACTATGGCTACACCTTC
D gene: -; J gene: TRBJ2-5; V gene: TRBV20-1; clone size: -; CDR3 protein: CSAIKETQYF; CDR3 DNA: TGCAGTGCTATTAAAGAGACCCAGTACTTC
D gene: -; J gene: TRBJ2-3; V gene: TRBV19; clone size: -; CDR3 protein: CASRHASGSGTQYF; CDR3 DNA: TGTGCCAGTAGGCATGCCAGCGGGTCGGGTACGCAGTATTTT
D gene: -; J gene: TRBJ1-1; V gene: TRBV5-5; clone size: -; CDR3 protein: CASSSALGTPRAFF; CDR3 DNA: TGTGCCAGCAGCTCAGCGTTGGGGACACCAAGGGCTTTCTTT
D gene: -; J gene: TRBJ2-2; V gene: TRBV3-1/TRBV3-2; clone size: -; CDR3 protein: CASSPYRIRATGELFF; CDR3 DNA: TGTGCCAGCAGCCCCTATCGAATTCGTGCCACCGGGGAGCTGTTTTTT
D gene: TRBD1; J gene: TRBJ1-6; V gene: TRBV7-8; clone size: -; CDR3 protein: CASSLNRGHYNSPLHF; CDR3 DNA: TGTGCCAGCAGCTTAAACAGGGGCCATTATAATTCACCCCTCCACTTT
D gene: -; J gene: TRBJ1-1; V gene: TRBV4-2; clone size: -; CDR3 protein: CASNEGNTEAFF; CDR3 DNA: TGTGCCAGCAATGAGGGAAACACTGAAGCTTTCTTT
D gene: -; J gene: TRBJ2-6; V gene: TRBV14; clone size: -; CDR3 protein: CASSQLDSGANVLTF; CDR3 DNA: TGTGCCAGCAGCCAACTAGACTCTGGGGCCAACGTCCTGACTTTC
D gene: TRBD1; J gene: TRBJ1-2; V gene: TRBV6-5; clone size: -; CDR3 protein: CASSTGGRLGYTF; CDR3 DNA: TGTGCCAGCAGTACAGGGGGCCGGCTGGGCTACACCTTC
D gene: TRBD1; J gene: TRBJ1-2; V gene: TRBV19; clone size: once; CDR3 protein: CASGRKGTGGNYGYTF; CDR3 DNA: TGTGCCAGCGGGCGGAAAGGGACAGGGGGTAACTATGGCTACACCTTC
D gene: TRBD1; J gene: TRBJ2-3; V gene: TRBV27; clone size: -; CDR3 protein: CASRDRLADTQYF; CDR3 DNA: TGTGCCAGTAGGGACAGATTGGCAGATACGCAGTATTTT
D gene: -; J gene: TRBJ1-1; V gene: TRBV5-1; clone size: -; CDR3 protein: CASSPRVANTEAFF; CDR3 DNA: TGCGCCAGCAGCCCCCGGGTCGCAAACACTGAAGCTTTCTTT
D gene: -; J gene: TRBJ1-5; V gene: TRBV4-1; clone size: -; CDR3 protein: CASSSFPREQPQHF; CDR3 DNA: TGCGCCAGCAGCTCCTTTCCCCGGGAGCAGCCCCAGCATTTT
D gene: TRBD2; J gene: TRBJ2-1; V gene: TRBV27; clone size: -; CDR3 protein: CASSFLAGDNEQFF; CDR3 DNA: TGTGCCAGCAGTTTTTTAGCGGGGGACAATGAGCAGTTCTTC
D gene: -; J gene: TRBJ2-1; V gene: TRBV1; clone size: -; CDR3 protein: CTSIPGQGGNEQFF; CDR3 DNA: TGCACCAGCATACCGGGACAGGGTGGTAATGAGCAGTTCTTC
D gene: -; J gene: TRBJ2-7; V gene: TRBV2; clone size: -; CDR3 protein: CASSSERGGGYEQYF; CDR3 DNA: TGTGCCAGCAGTAGTGAGAGGGGAGGGGGCTACGAGCAGTACTTC
D gene: -; J gene: TRBJ1-1; V gene: TRBV2; clone size: once; CDR3 protein: CASNQDREAFF; CDR3 DNA: TGTGCCAGCAACCAAGACAGAGAAGCTTTCTTT